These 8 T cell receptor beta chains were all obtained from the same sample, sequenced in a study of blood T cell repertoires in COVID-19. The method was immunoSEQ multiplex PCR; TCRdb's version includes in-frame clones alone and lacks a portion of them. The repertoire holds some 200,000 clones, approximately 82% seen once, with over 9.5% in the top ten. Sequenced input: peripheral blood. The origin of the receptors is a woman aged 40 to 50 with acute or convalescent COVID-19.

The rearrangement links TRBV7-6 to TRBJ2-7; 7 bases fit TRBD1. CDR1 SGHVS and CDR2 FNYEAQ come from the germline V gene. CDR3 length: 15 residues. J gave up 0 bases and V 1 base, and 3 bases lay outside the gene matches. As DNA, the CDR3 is TGTGCCAGCAGCTTAGGGGACAGTTTCTCCTACGAGCAGTACTTC. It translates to CASSLGDSFSYEQYF.

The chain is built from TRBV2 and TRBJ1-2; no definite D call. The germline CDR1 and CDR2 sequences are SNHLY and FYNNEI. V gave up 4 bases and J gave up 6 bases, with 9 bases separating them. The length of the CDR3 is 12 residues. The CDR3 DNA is TGTGCCAGCAGTGTAAGCGGGAATGGCTACACCTTC. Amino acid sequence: CASSVSGNGYTF. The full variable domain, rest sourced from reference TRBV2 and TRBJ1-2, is EPEVTQTPSHQVTQMGQEVILRCVPISNHLYFYWYRQILGQKVEFLVSFYNNEISEKSEIFDDQFSVERPDGSNFTLKIRSTKLEDSAMYFCASSVSGNGYTFGSGTRLTVV.

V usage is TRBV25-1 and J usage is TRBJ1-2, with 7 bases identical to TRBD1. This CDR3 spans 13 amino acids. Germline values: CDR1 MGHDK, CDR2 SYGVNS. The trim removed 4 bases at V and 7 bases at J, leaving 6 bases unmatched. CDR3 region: CASSGTGVSGYTF. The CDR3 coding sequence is TGTGCCAGCAGTGGAACAGGGGTCTCTGGCTACACCTTC.

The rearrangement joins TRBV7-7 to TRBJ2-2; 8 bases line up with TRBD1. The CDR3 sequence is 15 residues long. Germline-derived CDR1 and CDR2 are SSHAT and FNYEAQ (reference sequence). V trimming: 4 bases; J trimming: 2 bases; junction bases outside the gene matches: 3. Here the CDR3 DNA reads TGTGCCAGCAGCTCGGACAGGGTAAACACCGGGGAGCTGTTTTTT. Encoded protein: CASSSDRVNTGELFF.

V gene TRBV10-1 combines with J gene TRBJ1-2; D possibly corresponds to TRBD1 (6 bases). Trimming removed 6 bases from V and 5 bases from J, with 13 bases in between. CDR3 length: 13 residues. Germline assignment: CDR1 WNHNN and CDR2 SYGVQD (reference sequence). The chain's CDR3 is CASSPDRLYGYTF. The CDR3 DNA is TGCGCCAGCAGCCCCGACAGGCTGTATGGCTACACCTTC.

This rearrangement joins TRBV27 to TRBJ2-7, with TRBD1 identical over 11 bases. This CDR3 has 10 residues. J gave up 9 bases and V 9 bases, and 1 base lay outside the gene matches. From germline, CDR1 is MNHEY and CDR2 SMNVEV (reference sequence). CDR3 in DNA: TGTGCCAGTGGGACAGGGGGGCAGTACTTC. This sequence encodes CASGTGGQYF.

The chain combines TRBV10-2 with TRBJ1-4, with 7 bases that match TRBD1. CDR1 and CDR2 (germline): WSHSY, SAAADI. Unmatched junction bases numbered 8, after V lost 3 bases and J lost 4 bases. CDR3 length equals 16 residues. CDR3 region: CASSDGTVGHNEKLFF. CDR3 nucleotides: TGCGCCAGCAGTGACGGGACAGTTGGGCATAATGAAAAACTGTTTTTT.

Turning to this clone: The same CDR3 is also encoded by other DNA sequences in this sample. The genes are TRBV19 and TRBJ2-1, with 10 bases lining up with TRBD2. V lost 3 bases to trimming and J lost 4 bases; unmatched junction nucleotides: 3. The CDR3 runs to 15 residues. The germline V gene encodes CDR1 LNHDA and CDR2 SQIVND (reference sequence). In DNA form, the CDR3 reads TGTGCCAGTAGTATTACTAGCGGGGCGTACAATGAGCAGTTCTTC. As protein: CASSITSGAYNEQFF.